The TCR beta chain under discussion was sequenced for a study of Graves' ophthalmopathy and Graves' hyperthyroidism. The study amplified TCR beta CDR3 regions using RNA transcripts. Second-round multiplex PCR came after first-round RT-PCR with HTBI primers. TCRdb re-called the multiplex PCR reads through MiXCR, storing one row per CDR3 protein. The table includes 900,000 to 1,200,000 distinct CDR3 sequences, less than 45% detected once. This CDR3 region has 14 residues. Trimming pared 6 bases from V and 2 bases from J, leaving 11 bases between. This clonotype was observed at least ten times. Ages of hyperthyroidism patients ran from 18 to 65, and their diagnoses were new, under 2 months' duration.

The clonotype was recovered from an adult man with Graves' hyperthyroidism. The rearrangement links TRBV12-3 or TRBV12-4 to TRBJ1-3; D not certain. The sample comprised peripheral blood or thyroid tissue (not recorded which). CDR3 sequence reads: CASRMIVTGNTIYF. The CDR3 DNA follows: TGTGCCAGCAGGATGATTGTTACTGGAAACACCATATATTTT.